This TCR beta chain was captured by sequencing in a study of early T cells in non-severe SARS-CoV-2 infection. General study points: Anti-spike CD8 responses were favored by VDJdb matching, which missed private and CD4 specificities.

Individual cDNA molecules received unique molecular identifiers. From the 5' RACE reads, TCRdb called clonotypes with MiXCR, one entry per CDR3 protein. The data hold more than 55,000 distinct CDR3 sequences, with over 4.5% observed a single time. Trimming took off 6 bases at V and 1 base at J, with 18 bases between the two ends. Germline V gene sequence: CDR1 MDHEN, CDR2 SYDVKM. The CDR3 is 16 residues long. This clonotype was detected many times. Its target is unknown. Here the sequenced sample was whole blood, taken at baseline. The chain uses TRBV28 and TRBJ2-5; the D is unclear. The source of this sequence is an adult who was a healthcare worker with PCR-confirmed SARS-CoV-2 infection or an uninfected control (not recorded which). CDR3 nucleotides: TGTGCCAGCAGGGGTCCACTATTTGGCAGCCAAGAGACCCAGTACTTC. Protein product: CASRGPLFGSQETQYF. The whole variable domain, remainder taken from reference TRBV28 and TRBJ2-5, is DVKVTQSSRYLVKRTGEKVFLECVQDMDHENMFWYRQDPGLGLRLIYFSYDVKMKEKGDIPEGYSVSREKKERFSLILESASTNQTSMYLCASRGPLFGSQETQYFGPGTRLLVL.